This is a list of T cell receptor beta chains from one sample in a study of STAT3 mutations in large granular lymphocyte leukemia. Here immunoSEQ multiplex PCR was the method, and the copy in TCRdb shows in-frame clones only, minus some. Seen here are 30,000 to 35,000 clones, more than 60% observed once, and the top ten hold about 29%. Sequenced input: peripheral blood mononuclear cells. The receptors come from a woman aged 45-65 years with T-cell large granular lymphocyte leukemia. Some clones in this sample may be carry-over from other donors' samples. Each CDR3 is given with its conserved first and last residue. The D gene is left open where the match is weak. Only part of the rows carry a size: once, few, many, or a class if the clone is expanded.

d_call j_call v_call clone_size cdr3_nt cdr3_aa
- TRBJ2-1 TRBV5-1 - TGCGCCAGCAGCTTGGCGAGCGTAAATGAGCAGTTCTTC CASSLASVNEQFF
- TRBJ2-2 TRBV14 few TGTGCCAGCAGCCGGGCGCGGTCGAACACCGGGGAGCTGTTTTTT CASSRARSNTGELFF
- TRBJ2-2 TRBV10-3 - TGTGCCATCAAGGGATCCGTAAACACCGGGGAGCTGTTTTTT CAIKGSVNTGELFF
- TRBJ2-6 TRBV7-2 few TGTGCCAGCAGCTTATACATGGGAGCTGGGGCCAACGTCCTGACTTTC CASSLYMGAGANVLTF
- TRBJ1-1 TRBV4-3 - TGCGCCAGCAGCCAGATGGTTCGCACTGAAGCTTTCTTT CASSQMVRTEAFF
- TRBJ2-3 TRBV4-2 - TGTGCCAGCAGCCCTCGTCGGGGGAGTGAGGCAGATACGCAGTATTTT CASSPRRGSEADTQYF
TRBD2 TRBJ2-5 TRBV7-2 - TGTGCCAGCAGCTTAGCGGGAGGGCGGGAGACCCAGTACTTC CASSLAGGRETQYF
- TRBJ2-4 TRBV18 - TGTGCCAGCTCCCCGCAGAATAGCGTGCCCAAAAACATTCAGTACTTC CASSPQNSVPKNIQYF
- TRBJ2-2 TRBV6-5 - TGTGCCAGCAGGGCCGGGGGGACAGGAGAGCTGTTTTTT CASRAGGTGELFF
- TRBJ1-2 TRBV18 - TGTGCCAGCTCACCATTGGGTAGCGATGGCTACACCTTC CASSPLGSDGYTF